These 30 T cell receptor beta chains share one sample of origin, sequenced in a study of T cell repertoires in cytomegalovirus infection (dated 2019 in TCRdb). No antigen has been identified for these receptors. Explained via the paper, the treatment or condition label denotes: in vitro stimulation with specific CMV peptide epitopes to enrich CMV-specific T cells. Sequencing instrument: Illumina HiSeq 1500. TCRdb trimmed the raw reads at Q25, called clones with MiXCR and kept productive beta chains. All rows with the same CDR3 protein become a single entry with the most common DNA and genes. The sample profile shows 450,000 to 600,000 distinct CDR3 sequences; roughly a third of them were found once. Of the sample, around a sixth falls within the top ten clones. Sequencing was performed on cultured PBMCs, taken from culture after CMV antigen stimulation. The receptors stem from a human donor in good health (CMV status not recorded). Some clones in this sample may be carry-over from other donors' samples.

This chain joins TRBV24-1 and TRBJ2-3; D is unclear. V was trimmed by 12 bases and J by 3 bases, leaving 12 bases between them. The CDR3 sequence is 12 residues long. The germline gives CDR1 KGHDR, CDR2 SFDVKD. The DNA of the CDR3 is TGTGCCTCCCTGGATGTGACAGATACGCAGTATTTT. Translation: CASLDVTDTQYF.

This clonotype was seen only a few times. V gene TRBV19 combines with J gene TRBJ2-1; 8 nucleotides line up with TRBD2. The trim removed 10 bases at V and 2 bases at J, leaving 10 bases unmatched. There are 15 residues in the CDR3. Germline CDR1 reads LNHDA; CDR2 reads SQIVND (reference sequence). CDR3 DNA: TGTGCCACCAGATCTCCGGGACTAGCCTACAATGAGCAGTTCTTC. Residues: CATRSPGLAYNEQFF.

This clonotype has only a few counts. The germline gene is not matched at one end of the junction; a read error may be the cause. V is TRBV7-2 and J is TRBJ1-5; no reliable D call. The CDR3 extends over 13 amino acids. The V gene's germline CDR1 is SGHTA and CDR2 FQGNSA. The CDR3 protein is CASSPGSTQPQHF. CDR3 coding DNA: TGTGCCAGCAGCCCCGGGAGCACTCAGCCCCAGCATTTT. The full variable domain, its missing parts supplied by reference TRBV7-2 and TRBJ1-5, is GAGVSQSPSNKVTEKGKDVELRCDPISGHTALYWYRQSLGQGLEFLIYFQGNSAPDKSGLPSDRFSAERTGGSVSTLTIQRTQQEDSAVYLCASSPGSTQPQHFGDGTRLSIL.

This clonotype was detected many times. V usage is TRBV7-2 and J usage is TRBJ2-7, with 11 positions matching TRBD2. The CDR3 is made up of 15 amino acids. The V segment lost 3 bases and the J segment 3 bases; nucleotides outside the gene matches: 4. Germline CDR1 SGHTA, CDR2 FQGNSA. This chain's CDR3 is CASSFQGTSGYEQYF. The CDR3 region has the DNA TGTGCCAGCAGCTTCCAAGGGACTAGCGGCTACGAGCAGTACTTC.

The rearrangement uses TRBV12-3 or TRBV12-4 and TRBJ2-2; TRBD2 is a possible D gene (7 bases). Trimming removed 6 bases from V and 1 base from J, with 15 bases in between. CDR3 length: 16 amino acids. CDR3 in DNA: TGTGCCAGCAGAGAAGCGGGGACACGGAACACCGGGGAGCTGTTTTTT. Translation gives CASREAGTRNTGELFF.

CDR3 nucleotides: TGTGCCAGCAGTTACGCGGGACAGATGAACACTGAAGCTTTCTTT. This translates into CASSYAGQMNTEAFF. V is TRBV6-5 and J is TRBJ1-1; 7 bases align to TRBD1. There are 15 residues in the CDR3. Unmatched junction bases numbered 3, after V lost 2 bases and J lost 0 bases. The germline gives CDR1 MNHEY, CDR2 SVGAGI.

This clonotype was counted at least ten times. This sequence joins TRBV27 and TRBJ2-3; 10 nucleotides line up with TRBD2. Germline loops: CDR1 MNHEY, CDR2 SMNVEV (reference sequence). There are 19 residues in the CDR3. V shed 8 bases and J 5 bases; nucleotides not matched to a gene: 22. The CDR3 here is CASGTRKLAGVSFEDTQYF. The CDR3, as DNA: TGTGCCAGCGGTACCCGTAAGCTAGCGGGAGTATCGTTCGAAGATACGCAGTATTTT.

The chain joins TRBV3-1 to TRBJ1-1; D remains ambiguous. With 3 bases removed from V and 0 bases from J, the gap between germline ends came to 11 bases. CDR3 size: 15 residues. CDR1 and CDR2 (germline): LGHDT, YNNKEL (reference sequence). CDR3: CASSHGVSMNTEAFF. The DNA for the CDR3 is TGTGCCAGCAGCCATGGGGTTTCCATGAACACTGAAGCTTTCTTT. Filled out from reference TRBV3-1 and TRBJ1-1, the complete variable domain reads DTAVSQTPKYLVTQMGNDKSIKCEQNLGHDTMYWYKQDSKKFLKIMFSYNNKELIINETVPNRFSPKSPDKAHLNLHINSLELGDSAVYFCASSHGVSMNTEAFFGQGTRLTVV.

This clonotype was seen a single time. The J gene is TRBJ2-7, the V gene TRBV28, with TRBD2 as a possible D gene (6 bases). This CDR3 contains 14 residues. V lost 6 bases and J lost 0, with 12 bases in between. Germline CDR1 and CDR2: MDHEN and SYDVKM. DNA for the CDR3: TGTGCCAGCAGCGAGGGGACTGACTCCTACGAGCAGTACTTC. This gives the protein CASSEGTDSYEQYF.

The chain is built from TRBV28 and TRBJ1-6; D not certain. V was clipped by 5 bases and J by 0 bases, with 11 bases between them. This CDR3 contains 16 residues. Germline V CDR1 and CDR2: MDHEN, SYDVKM. Here the CDR3 DNA reads TGTGCCAGCAGTAATGCCGGAAGCTCCTATAATTCACCCCTCCACTTT. Protein product: CASSNAGSSYNSPLHF.

The rearrangement links TRBV7-2 to TRBJ2-5; TRBD2 matches 10 bases. V gave up 5 bases and J gave up 5 bases; unmatched junction bases: 11. In germline, CDR1 is SGHTA, CDR2 FQGNSA. The length of the CDR3 is 16 residues. The DNA for the CDR3 is TGTGCCAGCAGCCCCCGGACTAGCGGAGGGCTGGAGACCCAGTACTTC. Its protein product is CASSPRTSGGLETQYF. Together with reference TRBV7-2 and TRBJ2-5, the CDR3 gives the full variable domain: GAGVSQSPSNKVTEKGKDVELRCDPISGHTALYWYRQSLGQGLEFLIYFQGNSAPDKSGLPSDRFSAERTGGSVSTLTIQRTQQEDSAVYLCASSPRTSGGLETQYFGPGTRLLVL.

This clonotype showed up many times. The V gene is TRBV7-2, the J gene TRBJ2-7; 11 bases agree with TRBD2. CDR3 length equals 15 residues. Germline CDR1 reads SGHTA; CDR2 reads FQGNSA. V lost 3 bases and J lost 8; bases outside the gene matches: 9. CDR3 protein: CASSFLTSGVAQQYV. The CDR3, as DNA: TGTGCCAGCAGCTTCCTGACTAGCGGGGTTGCCCAGCAGTACGTC.

This clonotype was counted a few times. The chain recombines TRBV7-9 with TRBJ2-1; 11 nucleotides align to TRBD2. Germline V gives CDR1 SEHNR, CDR2 FQNEAQ (reference sequence). The CDR3 loop spans 16 amino acids. V was clipped by 5 bases and J by 10 bases; unmatched bases: 13. This CDR3 reads CASSTPGTSGRDEQFF. In nucleotides, the CDR3 is TGTGCCAGCAGCACCCCCGGGACTAGCGGACGGGACGAGCAGTTCTTC.

This clonotype turned up a few times. The rearrangement joins TRBV7-9 to TRBJ1-5, with TRBD1 identical over 7 bases. CDR3 length equals 18 residues. Germline CDR1 is SEHNR and CDR2 is FQNEAQ (reference sequence). The junction had 22 bases not matched to a gene; V was cut back by 5 bases and J by 9 bases. The CDR3 is CASSDEDLDRAFGMPQHF. The CDR3, as DNA: TGTGCCAGCAGCGACGAAGACCTAGACAGGGCCTTTGGGATGCCCCAGCATTTT. The full variable domain, with the rest looked up from reference TRBV7-9 and TRBJ1-5, is DTGVSQNPRHKITKRGQNVTFRCDPISEHNRLYWYRQTLGQGPEFLTYFQNEAQLEKSRLLSDRFSAERPKGSFSTLEIQRTEQGDSAMYLCASSDEDLDRAFGMPQHFGDGTRLSIL.

This clonotype came up a few times. This chain uses TRBV20-1 with TRBJ1-2; the D gene is possibly TRBD1 (6 bases). The germline gives CDR1 DFQATT, CDR2 SNEGSKA (reference sequence). The CDR3 sequence is 12 residues long. Trimming cost V 1 base and J 4 bases, with 7 bases left between them. CDR3 sequence (DNA): TGCAGTGCTAGAGGACAGGCCTATGGCTACACCTTC. Residues: CSARGQAYGYTF.

The table lists this clonotype with a count of one. V usage is TRBV27 and J usage is TRBJ2-2; TRBD1 is a possible D gene (5 bases). Trimming pared 6 bases from V and 2 bases from J, leaving 10 bases between. The CDR3 totals 14 residues. Per the germline V gene, CDR1 is MNHEY and CDR2 is SMNVEV (reference sequence). In DNA, the CDR3 is TGTGCCAGCAGAGGACACTTAAACACCGGGGAGCTGTTTTTT. This gives the protein CASRGHLNTGELFF.

The chain is built from TRBV18 and TRBJ1-2; tentatively, D is TRBD1 (6 bases). The CDR3 runs to 13 residues. V lost 3 bases and J 8 bases, leaving 13 bases between the germline ends. Per germline, CDR1 KGHSH and CDR2 LQKENI. CDR3 residues: CASSPSEGEGYTF. The CDR3 nucleotides are TGTGCCAGCTCACCTTCGGAGGGGGAAGGCTACACCTTC. The full variable domain, its missing parts supplied by reference TRBV18 and TRBJ1-2, is NAGVMQNPRHLVRRRGQEARLRCSPMKGHSHVYWYRQLPEEGLKFMVYLQKENIIDESGMPKERFSAEFPKEGPSILRIQQVVRGDSAAYFCASSPSEGEGYTFGSGTRLTVV.

The CDR3 is CASSPRWGSIYEQYF. The CDR3 DNA follows: TGTGCCAGCAGCCCCAGGTGGGGATCCATCTACGAGCAGTACTTC. The gene calls are TRBV7-2 and TRBJ2-7; D ambiguous. V was trimmed by 5 bases and J by 3 bases, leaving 17 bases between them. This CDR3 has 15 amino acids. Germline V gives CDR1 SGHTA, CDR2 FQGNSA. Full variable domain (remainder filled in from reference TRBV7-2 and TRBJ2-7): GAGVSQSPSNKVTEKGKDVELRCDPISGHTALYWYRQSLGQGLEFLIYFQGNSAPDKSGLPSDRFSAERTGGSVSTLTIQRTQQEDSAVYLCASSPRWGSIYEQYFGPGTRLTVT.

The table lists this clonotype with a few counts. The chain carries TRBV6-2 or TRBV6-3 and TRBJ2-3, with a possible D match to TRBD1 (8 bases). V lost 2 bases and J lost 2, with 23 bases in between. This CDR3 comprises 19 residues. Per the germline V gene, CDR1 is MNHEY and CDR2 is SVGEGT. For the CDR3, the DNA is TGTGCCAGCAGTTACCCAGCAGGGGGCGACGGGAGGAACACAGATACGCAGTATTTT. Translated: CASSYPAGGDGRNTDTQYF.

This clonotype was found a few times. This chain joins TRBV6-1 and TRBJ2-1, with 9 bases identical to TRBD1. This CDR3 region has 17 residues. The germline V gene has CDR1 MNHNS and CDR2 SASEGT. Unmatched junction bases numbered 12, after V lost 3 bases and J lost 6 bases. The CDR3 protein is CASSEDRGTGVSNEQFF. The DNA of the CDR3 is TGTGCCAGCAGTGAGGACAGGGGCACGGGGGTAAGCAATGAGCAGTTCTTC.

V gene TRBV20-1 combines with J gene TRBJ2-3, with D perhaps matching TRBD2 (7 bases). Germline V lookup: CDR1 DFQATT, CDR2 SNEGSKA (reference sequence). Trimming took 5 bases from V and 0 from J, leaving 15 bases between them. The CDR3 has 15 residues. The CDR3 loop is CSAGGGTTSTDTQYF. The CDR3 region has the DNA TGCAGTGCTGGGGGGGGGACAACTAGCACAGATACGCAGTATTTT.

This clonotype has a handful of counts. This chain joins TRBV7-2 and TRBJ2-5, with 16 nucleotides matching TRBD2. The CDR3 consists of 18 residues. V gave up 4 bases and J gave up 5 bases; unmatched junction bases: 10. The germline CDR1 and CDR2 sequences are SGHTA and FQGNSA. DNA for the CDR3: TGTGCCAGCAGCTCCAAATCCGGGACTAGCGGGGGGGGGGAGACCCAGTACTTC. Translating gives CASSSKSGTSGGGETQYF.

This chain links TRBV7-2 with TRBJ1-5; no clear D. Germline lookup yields CDR1 SGHTA and CDR2 FQGNSA. The length of the CDR3 is 14 residues. V lost 5 bases and J lost 3, with 11 bases in between. The CDR3 region has the DNA TGTACCAGCAGCCTCTCAACCACCAATCAGCCCCAGCATTTT. Amino acids: CTSSLSTTNQPQHF.

This clonotype was observed a few times. The rearrangement links TRBV11-3 to TRBJ2-1; 7 bases align to TRBD2. V lost 3 bases and J lost 8; bases outside the gene matches: 10. Germline loops: CDR1 SGHNT, CDR2 YENEEA. The CDR3 spans 15 residues. DNA of the CDR3: TGTGCCAGCAGCTTTGCGGGCGGGAGTTCTGATGAGCAGTTCTTC. As protein: CASSFAGGSSDEQFF.

This chain joins TRBV11-2 and TRBJ2-7; D unresolved. The V gene's germline CDR1 is SGHAT and CDR2 FQNNGV. The V and J ends lost 0 bases and 5 bases respectively, with 8 bases between them. The CDR3 loop spans 13 amino acids. This chain's CDR3 is CASSLDHGHEQYV. CDR3 coding DNA: TGTGCCAGCAGCTTAGATCACGGGCACGAGCAGTACGTC.

The chain combines TRBV20-1 with TRBJ1-5; no clear D. The CDR3 is made up of 14 amino acids. Germline V lookup: CDR1 DFQATT, CDR2 SNEGSKA (reference sequence). Trimming cost V 1 base and J 2 bases, with 9 bases left between them. The CDR3 region has the DNA TGCAGTGCTAGAGTTGAGGGTCGCAATCAGCCCCAGCATTTT. As protein: CSARVEGRNQPQHF.

The V and J genes are TRBV28 and TRBJ1-2; a weak D match, TRBD1 (6 bases). Between the trimmed V and J ends, which lost 10 bases and 2 bases, there was a span of 14 bases. Looked up from germline, CDR1 is MDHEN and CDR2 is SYDVKM. The CDR3 totals 13 residues. The CDR3 region has the DNA TGTGCCATTCGTCGGGGGCAGAACTATGGCTACACCTTC. This gives the protein CAIRRGQNYGYTF.

J is TRBJ1-6 and V is TRBV29-1, with D possibly TRBD1 on 5 matching bases. The length of the CDR3 is 14 residues. V was clipped by 5 bases and J by 7 bases, with 15 bases between them. CDR1 SQVTM and CDR2 ANQGSEA come from the germline V gene. The CDR3: CSVQGPQPNSPLHF. The CDR3 DNA sequence: TGCAGCGTTCAGGGACCCCAGCCGAATTCACCCCTCCACTTT.

This clonotype was seen more than once but under ten times. The J gene is TRBJ1-4, the V gene TRBV4-1; no firm D call. Between the trimmed V and J ends, which lost 3 bases and 0 bases, there was a span of 20 bases. This CDR3 region has 19 residues. Looked up from germline, CDR1 is MGHRA and CDR2 is YSYEKL. The CDR3 nucleotides read TGCGCCAGCAGCCAGGTCGACATGGGTTTCGTTGCAACTAATGAAAAACTGTTTTTT. This gives the protein CASSQVDMGFVATNEKLFF.

The V gene is TRBV7-9, the J gene TRBJ1-2; D uncertain. Germline CDR1 SEHNR, CDR2 FQNEAQ (reference sequence). The CDR3 has 13 residues. With 6 bases removed from V and 4 bases from J, the gap between germline ends came to 12 bases. The CDR3 DNA sequence: TGTGCCAGCAGAAAGGACGGACTCTATGGCTACACCTTC. Translated: CASRKDGLYGYTF. Looking up the rest from reference TRBV7-9 and TRBJ1-2 gives the full variable domain: DTGVSQNPRHKITKRGQNVTFRCDPISEHNRLYWYRQTLGQGPEFLTYFQNEAQLEKSRLLSDRFSAERPKGSFSTLEIQRTEQGDSAMYLCASRKDGLYGYTFGSGTRLTVV.